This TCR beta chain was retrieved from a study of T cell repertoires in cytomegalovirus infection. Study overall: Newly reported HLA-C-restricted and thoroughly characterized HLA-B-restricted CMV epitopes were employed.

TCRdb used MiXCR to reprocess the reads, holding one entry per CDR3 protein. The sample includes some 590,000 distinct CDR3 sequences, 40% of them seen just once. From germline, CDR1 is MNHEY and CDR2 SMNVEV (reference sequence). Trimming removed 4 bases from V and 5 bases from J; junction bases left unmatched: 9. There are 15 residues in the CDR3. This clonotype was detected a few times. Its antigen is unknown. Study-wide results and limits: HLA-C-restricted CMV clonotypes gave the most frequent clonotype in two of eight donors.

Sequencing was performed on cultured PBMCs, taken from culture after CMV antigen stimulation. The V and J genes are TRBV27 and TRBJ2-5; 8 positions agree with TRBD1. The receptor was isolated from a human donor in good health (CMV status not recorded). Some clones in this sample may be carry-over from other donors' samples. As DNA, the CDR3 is TGTGCCAGCAGTTCAATGCAGGGGGCGCGTGAGACCCAGTACTTC. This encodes CASSSMQGARETQYF.